The clone carrying this TCR beta chain was counted many times. Its antigen is still unknown. TCRdb re-called the 5' RACE reads with MiXCR, one entry per CDR3 protein. Of about 240,000 distinct CDR3 sequences in the sample, around 8% were seen once. The CDR3 totals 14 residues. With 5 bases clipped from V and 15 bases from J, the junction kept 10 bases outside the gene matches. Germline CDR1 SGHAT, CDR2 FQNNGV. The data originate from a study of CD8 T cells in ankylosing spondylitis. Whole-study findings and limits: Disease-linked clones were CD8+ and relatively rare in peripheral blood. It was reported that disease-linked clones were significantly enriched in matched ankylosing spondylitis synovial fluid. Existing reports had already noted some motif variants in reactive arthritis synovial fluid and blood. Eight highly homologous variants formed a TCR beta motif that appeared characteristic of ankylosing spondylitis blood.

The chain is built from TRBV11-2 and TRBJ2-6; TRBD1 agrees at 10 bases. The specimen sequenced was blood, either unsorted or a sorted T cell fraction (not recorded which). The origin of this receptor is a female donor with ankylosing spondylitis or in good health (not recorded which). CDR3 amino acids: CASSPTGTGVDLTF. CDR3 bases: TGTGCCAGCAGCCCAACCGGGACAGGGGTGGACCTGACTTTC.